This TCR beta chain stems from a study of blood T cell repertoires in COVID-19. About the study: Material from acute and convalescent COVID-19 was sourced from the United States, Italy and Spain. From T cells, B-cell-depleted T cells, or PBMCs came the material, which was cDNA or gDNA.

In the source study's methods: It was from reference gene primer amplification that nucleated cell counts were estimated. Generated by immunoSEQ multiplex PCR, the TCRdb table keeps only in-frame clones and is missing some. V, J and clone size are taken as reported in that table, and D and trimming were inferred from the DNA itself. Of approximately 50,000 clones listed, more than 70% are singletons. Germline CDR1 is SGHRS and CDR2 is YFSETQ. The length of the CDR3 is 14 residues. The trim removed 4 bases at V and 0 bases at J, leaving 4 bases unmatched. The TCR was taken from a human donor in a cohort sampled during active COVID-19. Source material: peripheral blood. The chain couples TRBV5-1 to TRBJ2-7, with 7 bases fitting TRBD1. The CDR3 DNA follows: TGCGCCAGCAGCGTCCGGGACAGCTCCTACGAGCAGTACTTC. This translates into CASSVRDSSYEQYF.